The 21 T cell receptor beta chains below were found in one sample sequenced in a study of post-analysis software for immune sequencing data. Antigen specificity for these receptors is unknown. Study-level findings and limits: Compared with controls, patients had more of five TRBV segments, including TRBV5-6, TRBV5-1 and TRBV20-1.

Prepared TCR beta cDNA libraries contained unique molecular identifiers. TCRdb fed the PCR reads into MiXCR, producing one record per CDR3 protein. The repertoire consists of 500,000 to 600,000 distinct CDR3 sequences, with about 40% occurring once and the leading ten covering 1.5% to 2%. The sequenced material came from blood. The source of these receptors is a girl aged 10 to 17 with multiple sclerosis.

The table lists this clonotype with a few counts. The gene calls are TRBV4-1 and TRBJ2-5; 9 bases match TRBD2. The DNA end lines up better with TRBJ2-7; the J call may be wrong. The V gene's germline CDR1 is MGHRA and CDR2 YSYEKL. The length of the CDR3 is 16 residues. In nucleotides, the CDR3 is TGCGCCAGCAGCCAAGATGAGATAGCGGGAGCCTACGAGCAGTACTTC. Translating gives CASSQDEIAGAYEQYF.

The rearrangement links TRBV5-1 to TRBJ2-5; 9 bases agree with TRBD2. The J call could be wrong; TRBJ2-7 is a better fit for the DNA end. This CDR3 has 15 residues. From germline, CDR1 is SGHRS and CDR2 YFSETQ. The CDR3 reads CASSLDPAGGYEQYF. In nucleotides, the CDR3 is TGCGCCAGCAGCTTGGATCCAGCGGGGGGCTACGAGCAGTACTTC.

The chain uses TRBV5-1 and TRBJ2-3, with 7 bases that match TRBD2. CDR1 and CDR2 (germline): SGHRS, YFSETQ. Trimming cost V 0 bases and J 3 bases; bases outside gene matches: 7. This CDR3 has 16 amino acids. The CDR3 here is CASSLVGGSGTDTQYF. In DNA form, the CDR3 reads TGCGCCAGCAGCTTGGTTGGCGGGAGCGGAACAGATACGCAGTATTTT.

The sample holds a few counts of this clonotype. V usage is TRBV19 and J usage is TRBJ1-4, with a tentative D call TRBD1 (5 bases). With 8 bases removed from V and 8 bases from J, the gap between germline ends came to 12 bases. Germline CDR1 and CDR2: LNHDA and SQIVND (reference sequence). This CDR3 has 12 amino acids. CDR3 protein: CASASGREKLFF. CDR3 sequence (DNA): TGTGCCAGTGCCTCAGGGCGAGAAAAACTGTTTTTT.

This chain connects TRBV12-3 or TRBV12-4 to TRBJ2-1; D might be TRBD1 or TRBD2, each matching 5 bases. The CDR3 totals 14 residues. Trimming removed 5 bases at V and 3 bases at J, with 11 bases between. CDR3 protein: CASSPGRHYNEQFF. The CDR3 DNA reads TGTGCCAGCAGTCCGGGACGGCACTACAATGAGCAGTTCTTC.

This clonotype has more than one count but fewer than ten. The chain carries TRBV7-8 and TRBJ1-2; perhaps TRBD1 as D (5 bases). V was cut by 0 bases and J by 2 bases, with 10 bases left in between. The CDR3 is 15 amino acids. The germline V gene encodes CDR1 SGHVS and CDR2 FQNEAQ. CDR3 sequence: CASSLAGELNYGYTF. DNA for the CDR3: TGTGCCAGCAGCTTAGCGGGGGAATTAAACTATGGCTACACCTTC.

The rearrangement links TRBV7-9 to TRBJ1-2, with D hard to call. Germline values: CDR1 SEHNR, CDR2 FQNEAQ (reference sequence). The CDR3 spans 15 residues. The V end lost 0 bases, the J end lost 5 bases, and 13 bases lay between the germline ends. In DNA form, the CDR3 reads TGTGCCAGCAGCTTAGCCGGCCCAGAACTTTATGGCTACACCTTC. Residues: CASSLAGPELYGYTF.

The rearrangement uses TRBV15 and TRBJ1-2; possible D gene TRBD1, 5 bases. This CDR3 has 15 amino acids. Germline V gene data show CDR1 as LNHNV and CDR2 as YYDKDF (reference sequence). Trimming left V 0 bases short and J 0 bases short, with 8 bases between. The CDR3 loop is CATSRDRVPNYGYTF. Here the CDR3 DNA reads TGTGCCACCAGCAGAGACAGGGTACCTAACTATGGCTACACCTTC.

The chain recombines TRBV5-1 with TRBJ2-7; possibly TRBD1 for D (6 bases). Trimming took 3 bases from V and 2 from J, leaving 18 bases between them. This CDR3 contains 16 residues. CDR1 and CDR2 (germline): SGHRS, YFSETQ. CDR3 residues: CASSSQTGRNTYEQYV. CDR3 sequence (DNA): TGCGCCAGCAGCTCCCAGACAGGCCGAAACACCTACGAGCAGTACGTC.

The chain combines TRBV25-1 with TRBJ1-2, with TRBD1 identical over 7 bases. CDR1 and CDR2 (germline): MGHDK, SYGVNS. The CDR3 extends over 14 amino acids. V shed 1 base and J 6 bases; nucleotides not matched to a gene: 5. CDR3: CASSESIGTDGYTF. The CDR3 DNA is TGTGCCAGCAGTGAATCCATTGGGACAGATGGCTACACCTTC.

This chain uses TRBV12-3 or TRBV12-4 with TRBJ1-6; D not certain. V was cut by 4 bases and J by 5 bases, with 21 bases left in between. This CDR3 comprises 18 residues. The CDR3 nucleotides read TGTGCCAGCAGTTATGACCTATCTTGGGGAAACGATAATTCACCCCTCCACTTT. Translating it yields CASSYDLSWGNDNSPLHF.

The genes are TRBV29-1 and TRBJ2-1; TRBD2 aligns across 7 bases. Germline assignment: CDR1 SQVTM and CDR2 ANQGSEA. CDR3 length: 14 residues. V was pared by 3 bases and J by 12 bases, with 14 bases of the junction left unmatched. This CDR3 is CSVEALAAHRGQFF. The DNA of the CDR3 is TGCAGCGTTGAGGCCCTAGCGGCACACCGAGGGCAGTTCTTC.

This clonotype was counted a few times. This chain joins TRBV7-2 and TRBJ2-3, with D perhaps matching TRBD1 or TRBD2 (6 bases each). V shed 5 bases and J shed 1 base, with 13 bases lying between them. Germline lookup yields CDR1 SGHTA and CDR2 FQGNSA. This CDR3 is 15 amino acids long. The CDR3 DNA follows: TGTGCCAGCAGCGGACACGGGGGCGGCACAGATACGCAGTATTTT. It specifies CASSGHGGGTDTQYF.

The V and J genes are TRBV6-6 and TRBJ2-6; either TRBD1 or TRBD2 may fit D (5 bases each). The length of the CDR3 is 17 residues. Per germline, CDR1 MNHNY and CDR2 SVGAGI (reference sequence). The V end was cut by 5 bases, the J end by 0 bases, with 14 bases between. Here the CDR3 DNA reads TGTGCCAGCAGTCGGAGACGGGGCAACTCTGGGGCCAACGTCCTGACTTTC. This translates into CASSRRRGNSGANVLTF.

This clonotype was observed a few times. The CDR3 DNA reads as TGTGCCAGCAGCATTCTACAGGGCCCCTATGGCTACACCTTC. Protein product: CASSILQGPYGYTF. The chain links TRBV7-9 to TRBJ1-2; TRBD1 is a possible D gene (6 bases). The CDR3 is made up of 14 amino acids. Germline CDR1 and CDR2: SEHNR and FQNEAQ (reference sequence). Trimming removed 5 bases at V and 4 bases at J, with 14 bases between.

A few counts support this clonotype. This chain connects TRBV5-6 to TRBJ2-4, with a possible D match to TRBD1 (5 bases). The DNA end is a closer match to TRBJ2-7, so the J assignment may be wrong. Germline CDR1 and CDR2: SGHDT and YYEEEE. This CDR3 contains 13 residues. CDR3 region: CASREDTSHEQYF. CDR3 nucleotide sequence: TGTGCCAGCAGAGAGGACACGTCCCACGAGCAGTACTTC.

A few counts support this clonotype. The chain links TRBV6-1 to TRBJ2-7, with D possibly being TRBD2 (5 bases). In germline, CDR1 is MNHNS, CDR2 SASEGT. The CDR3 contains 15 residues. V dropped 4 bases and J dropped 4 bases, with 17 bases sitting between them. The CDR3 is CASSGLRVPFYEQYF. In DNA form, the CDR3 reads TGTGCCAGCAGTGGGTTGAGGGTGCCGTTTTACGAGCAGTACTTC.

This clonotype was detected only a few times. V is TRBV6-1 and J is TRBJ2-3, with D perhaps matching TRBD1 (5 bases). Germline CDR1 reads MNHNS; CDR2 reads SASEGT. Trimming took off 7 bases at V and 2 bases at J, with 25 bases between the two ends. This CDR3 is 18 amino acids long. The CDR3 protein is CASTPRGLTVGFTDTQYF. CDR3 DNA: TGTGCCAGCACTCCAAGGGGTTTGACGGTCGGCTTCACAGATACGCAGTATTTT.

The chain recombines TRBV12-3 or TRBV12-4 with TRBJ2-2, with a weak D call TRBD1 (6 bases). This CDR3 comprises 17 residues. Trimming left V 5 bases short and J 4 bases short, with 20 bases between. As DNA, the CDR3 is TGTGCCAGCAGTCTTGGCAGGGGTAAAGGGAGCACCGGGGAGCTGTTTTTT. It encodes CASSLGRGKGSTGELFF.

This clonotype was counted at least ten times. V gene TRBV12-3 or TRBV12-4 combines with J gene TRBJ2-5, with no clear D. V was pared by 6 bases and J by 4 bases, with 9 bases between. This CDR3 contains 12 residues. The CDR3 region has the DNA TGTGCCAGCAGCTTGCTGGGAGAGACCCAGTACTTC. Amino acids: CASSLLGETQYF.

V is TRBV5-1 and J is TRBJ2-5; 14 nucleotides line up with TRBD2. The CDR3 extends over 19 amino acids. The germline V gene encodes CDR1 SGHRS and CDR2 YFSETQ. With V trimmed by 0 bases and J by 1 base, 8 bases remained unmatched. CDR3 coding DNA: TGCGCCAGCAGCTTGGCCGGGACTAGCGGGAGAGGGGTCCAAGAGACCCAGTACTTC. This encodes CASSLAGTSGRGVQETQYF.